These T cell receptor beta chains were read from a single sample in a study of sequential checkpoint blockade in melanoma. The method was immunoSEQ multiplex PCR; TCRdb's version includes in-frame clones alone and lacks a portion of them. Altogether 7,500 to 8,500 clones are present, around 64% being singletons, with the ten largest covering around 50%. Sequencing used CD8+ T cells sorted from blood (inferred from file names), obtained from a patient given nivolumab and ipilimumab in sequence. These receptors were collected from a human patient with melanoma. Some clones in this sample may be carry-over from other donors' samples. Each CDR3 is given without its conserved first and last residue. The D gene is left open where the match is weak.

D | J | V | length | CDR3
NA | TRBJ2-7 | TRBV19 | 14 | ASSIGESLPPYEQY
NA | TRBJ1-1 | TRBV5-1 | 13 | ASSLNRASFPEAF
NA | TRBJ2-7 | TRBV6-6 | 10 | ASTPGYYEQY
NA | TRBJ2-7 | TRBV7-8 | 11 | ASSLGGNYEQY
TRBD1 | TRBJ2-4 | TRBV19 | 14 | ASSSRDRGDKNIQY
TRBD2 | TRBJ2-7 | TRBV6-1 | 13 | ASRPKRGSSYEQY
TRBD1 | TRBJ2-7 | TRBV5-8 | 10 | ASSDRGYEQY
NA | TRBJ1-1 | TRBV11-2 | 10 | ASSLGYREAF
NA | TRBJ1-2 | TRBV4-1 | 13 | ASSQGVWLEDGYT
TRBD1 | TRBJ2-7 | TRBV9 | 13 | ASSYGTGGSYEQY
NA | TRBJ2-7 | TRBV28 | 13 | ASSPEAQSSYEQY